The T cell receptor beta chain described here comes from a study of CD8 T cells in Susac syndrome. Germline V gives CDR1 SGHVS, CDR2 FNYEAQ. The CDR3 runs 16 residues. V was shortened by 5 bases and J by 6 bases, with 19 bases between the two germline ends. TCR beta sequencing covered blood CD8+ and CD4+ T cells. RNA amounts of roughly 0.45 to 1 ug underwent reverse transcription with random hexamers. Each CDR3 protein gets one entry after TCRdb re-called the immunoSEQ multiplex PCR reads with MiXCR. Of about 140,000 distinct CDR3 sequences listed, 95% are singletons. V gene TRBV7-6 combines with J gene TRBJ2-2; D gene ambiguous. The specimen was CD8+ T cells from PBMCs. This clonotype was obtained from a human donor with Susac syndrome. CDR3 sequence reads: CASSERPDLGPGELFF. CDR3 bases: TGTGCCAGCAGCGAACGCCCCGACCTAGGTCCCGGGGAGCTGTTTTTT.